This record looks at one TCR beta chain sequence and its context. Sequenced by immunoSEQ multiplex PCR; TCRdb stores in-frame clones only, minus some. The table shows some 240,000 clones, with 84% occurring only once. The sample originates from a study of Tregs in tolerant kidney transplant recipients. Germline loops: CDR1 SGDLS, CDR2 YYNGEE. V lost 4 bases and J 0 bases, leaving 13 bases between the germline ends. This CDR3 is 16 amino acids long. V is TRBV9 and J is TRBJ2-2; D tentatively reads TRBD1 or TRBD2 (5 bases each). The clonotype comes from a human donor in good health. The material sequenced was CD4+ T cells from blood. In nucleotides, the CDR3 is TGTGCCAGCAGCCCACTAGGGGCGCCGAACACCGGGGAGCTGTTTTTT. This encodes CASSPLGAPNTGELFF.